This TCR beta chain was found in a study of cytomegalovirus exposure and HLA in healthy donors (dated by TCRdb to about 2017). For the study in its entirety: An earlier analysis of some 600 of the donors reported approximately 300 Gb of sequence data and 117 million unique TCR beta sequences obtained from around 170 million T cells. To study patterns of TCR occurrence, a later analysis re-analyzed previously published TCR beta repertoires from around 670 donors and added high-resolution HLA genotyping. The genetic ancestry cluster associated with self-reported Caucasian donors included 65% to 90% of the roughly 400 genotyped donors. HLA typing included class I and class II loci at four-digit resolution. An early release that covered some 640 HLA-typed donors contained approximately 300 gigabases of sequencing data and 80 million or so unique TCR sequences. In an earlier analysis of 587 of the donors, high-throughput TCR beta sequencing was used to judge whether each TCR beta V gene segment behaved as functional or pseudogenic. The number of donors typed differed by locus, with roughly 629-640 for A, B, C, DRB1 and DQB1, roughly 520 for DQA1, 606 for DPA1, and some 440 for DPB1. Using immunosequencing, the study profiled T cell repertoires from about 650 subjects and related those repertoires to cytomegalovirus serostatus. High-throughput TCR immunosequencing, statistical association of individual TCRs with disease status, and machine learning were combined to predict cytomegalovirus infection status. A later genetic analysis took genome-wide SNP genotypes for about 55% of the 666 donors and used that subset as a discovery cohort. The study was designed to test whether signatures of past pathogen exposure could be identified by cataloging public T cell receptors. Across some 400 genotyped donors of the cohort, an average of about 240,000 unique TCR beta nucleotide sequences per donor were sequenced, and around 20% of those sequences were non-productive. Rather than drawing on any new phenotypic data, the later analysis identified candidate immune exposures from TCR beta sequences and the way those sequences occurred across donors. In addition to the first cohort of approximately 670 subjects, a separate validation cohort of 100 to 150 different subjects was used. Donor age, sex, ethnicity and CMV serostatus were collected together with the repertoire data. All discovery cohort repertoires had been generated on a single sequencing platform. Five DR-DQ haplotypes were treated as single units for association and clustering because of strong linkage in the cohort.

The library was produced with the immunoSEQ multiplex PCR assay. The multiplex PCR relied on a mix of 60 forward primers for TCR Vbeta segments and 13 reverse primers for TCR Jbeta segments. Amplification of the CDR3 region of rearranged TCR beta genes was performed with a multiplex PCR assay on genomic DNA. On the Illumina HiSeq System, the amplified TCR beta libraries were sequenced as 87-base-pair reads. The published analysis was carried out like this. Across the 670 or so repertoires, a later analysis counted approximately 83 million unique TCR beta chains, 9.5 million to 13 million of which were shared by at least two donors. Raw reads were error-corrected and collapsed into unique sequences with a nearest-neighbor algorithm that merged closely related sequences to remove PCR and sequencing errors. Alignment of CDR3 sequences to IMGT reference sequences was used to assign V, D and J gene segments. Each retained sequence needed at least a six-nucleotide match to both a V gene segment and a J gene segment. A rearrangement counted as productive if the CDR3 had no stop codons and remained in frame with V and J, and every other rearrangement counted as non-productive. Following IMGT convention, CDR3 was defined as the stretch from the second conserved V-encoded cysteine to the conserved J-encoded phenylalanine. The earlier analysis of fewer than 700 of the donors excluded sequences that lacked an unambiguous match to a single V gene segment. In an earlier analysis of some 590 of the donors, a V segment was called functional when productive rearrangements were above 56.7%, and segregating when the standard deviation between donors exceeded 5%. To diagnose cytomegalovirus status from the catalog of TCR beta chain sequences, a statistical classification framework was built. In a later analysis, TCR nucleotide sequences were compared against IMGT/GENE-DB human TR gene sequences so that V and J genes could be assigned. The TCRdist pipeline was used in a later analysis to assign CDR3 sequences and most-parsimonious VDJ recombination scenarios. In a later analysis, each TCR beta chain was defined by its CDR3 amino acid sequence together with its V-gene family, and reads without a unique V-gene family were excluded. As a way to deal with suspected cross-contamination and a sequencing artifact, a later analysis dropped 592 nucleotide sequences that were highly shared and had low generation probability. In a later analysis, a clonal expansion index for each public chain was calculated from normalized within-repertoire ranks of inferred template counts. A later analysis computed generation probabilities with a VDJ recombination model fitted to out-of-frame rearrangements, and checked the results against IGoR. A later analysis scored TCR-TCR, TCR-HLA and TCR-CMV co-occurrence with hypergeometric tests, applying a repertoire-size bias correction to TCR pairs. To estimate false discovery rates, a later analysis permuted the HLA or CMV assignments 20 times. A later analysis grouped co-occurring TCRs with DBSCAN, adding TCRdist sequence similarity when clustering within HLA-allele-positive subsets. For co-occurrence clustering, repertoires with fewer than 30,000 or more than 120,000 public chains were excluded, along with four or five repertoires with anomalous nucleotide sharing. The table was pulled from immuneACCESS by TCRdb, which kept in-frame rearrangements only. Such tables lose some clones; where checked, under half of the loss comes from unresolved V genes, and the rest has no known cause. Clone size and the V and J calls come from that table; the DNA yielded D and trimming. The sample table records under 150,000 clones; approximately 80% of these occur just once. Together, the top ten hold approximately 1.6% of the sample.

Study-wide findings and limitations: In a later analysis, HLA-associated TCR beta chains were found to be more clonally expanded and to have lower generation probabilities than equally common non-associated chains. Some IMGT-functional V segments, including TRBV6-2 and TRBV6-3, could not be told apart with the 87-base-pair reads, so those segments were excluded. According to the authors, the approach could potentially be generalized to other disease states and immunological phenotypes. V-gene and J-gene trimming of TCR beta chains was associated with a missense DCLRE1C variant in a later genetic analysis, and the association was replicated in an independent cohort. When HLA alleles, especially DR and DQ, strongly co-occurred, attributing TCR associations to individual alleles was difficult. The only immune exposure information available for the cohort was CMV serostatus. In a later analysis, most CMV-associated TCR beta chains were found to appear HLA-restricted, with HLA associations seemingly driven largely by CMV exposure. Around 16 rarely observed V segments, including chromosome 9 orphons, were excluded from the earlier analysis of several hundred of the donors because counts were too low. Most TCR sequences were seen in very few donors, while some public TCRs were found in many individuals. A later analysis found that TCR association rates varied across HLA loci, with DRB1 alleles showing the most associated TCRs and HLA-C alleles the fewest. A cluster of highly shared sequence variants was judged likely to represent a technical artifact of the sequencing pipeline. Only TCR beta chains were sequenced in this cohort, and the absence of alpha or paired-chain data limited detectable features. A later genetic analysis reported fewer N-insertions in productive TCRs among donors in an Asian-associated ancestry cluster than the roughly 700-donor mean. The study gave a list of under 200 TCR beta chains associated with cytomegalovirus. In an earlier analysis of 500 to 650 of the donors, most TCR beta V segments appeared in productive rearrangements about 87% or about 30% of the time, broadly matching IMGT annotations. A further reported finding was that TCR beta sequences accurately predicted the HLA-A and HLA-B alleles for most subjects in the first cohort. Correlated functional status among segregating V segments might reflect linkage disequilibrium, but an unknown experimental factor could not be ruled out. Presence/absence analyses assumed roughly uniform sequencing depth across donors, an assumption that may not hold. Because some donors lacked HLA typing at each locus, the association tests relied only on the typed subset. Several of the top co-occurrence clusters appeared to be linked to parvovirus B19, influenza, CMV and Epstein-Barr virus, according to a later analysis. At a false discovery rate of 0.05, a later analysis linked 16,951 TCR beta sequences to specific HLA alleles. The classifier was reported to diagnose cytomegalovirus status with high specificity and sensitivity in both the original cohort and the validation cohort. In vitro tests confirmed that a few of the cytomegalovirus-associated TCR beta chains recognize cytomegalovirus antigens.

CDR1 and CDR2 were assigned from the germline V gene (reference sequence) as LNHNV and YYDKDF. Its CDR3 holds 14 amino acids, cysteine through phenylalanine. Only CDR3 DNA remains: 42 bases, in frame from the first base. Trimming removed 4 bases from V and 4 bases from J, leaving 13 bases between the germline ends. The cohort consisted of 670 or so healthy bone marrow donors. All cohort members were sampled while nominally healthy, although unrecorded immune exposures were likely present. The donor was CMV seronegative and was included in the group of approximately 350 seronegative cohort members. A peripheral blood sample was collected from each donor, and TCR beta sequencing was performed on peripheral blood mononuclear cells. The Qiagen DNeasy Blood Extraction Kit was used to extract genomic DNA from the blood cell samples. With respect to this clone: No antigen is known for it. No per-base quality is available; no much larger clone lies one base away.

In this chain, TRBV15 is recombined with TRBJ1-1; the D region possibly corresponds to TRBD1 (5 bases align). The TCR originated in a woman aged 40-49 years in good health and CMV-seronegative. Sequences were obtained from PBMCs. The DNA sequence follows: TGTGCCACCAGCAACCCCGGCGGGGGCACTGAAGCTTTCTTT. It translates as CATSNPGGGTEAFF.